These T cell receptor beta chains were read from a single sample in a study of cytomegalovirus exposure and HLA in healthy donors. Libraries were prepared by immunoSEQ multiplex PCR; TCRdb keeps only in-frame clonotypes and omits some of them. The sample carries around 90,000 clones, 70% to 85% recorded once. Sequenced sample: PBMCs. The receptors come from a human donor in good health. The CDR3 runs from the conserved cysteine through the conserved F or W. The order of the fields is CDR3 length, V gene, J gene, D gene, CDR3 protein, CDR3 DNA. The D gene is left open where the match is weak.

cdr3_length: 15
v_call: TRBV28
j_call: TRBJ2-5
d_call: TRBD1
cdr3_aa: CASSLPTGGKETQYF
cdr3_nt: TGTGCCAGCAGCCTCCCGACAGGGGGTAAAGAGACCCAGTACTTC

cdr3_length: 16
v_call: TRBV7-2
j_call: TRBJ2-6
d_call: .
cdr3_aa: CASSPVTLTGANVLTF
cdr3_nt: TGTGCCAGCAGCCCAGTGACTCTCACTGGGGCCAACGTCCTGACTTTC

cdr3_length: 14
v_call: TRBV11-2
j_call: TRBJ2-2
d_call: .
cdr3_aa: CASSLGHLSGGLFF
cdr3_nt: TGTGCCAGCAGCTTAGGACACCTGAGCGGTGGGCTGTTTTTT

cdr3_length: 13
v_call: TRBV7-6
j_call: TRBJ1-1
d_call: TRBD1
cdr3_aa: CASSRTGPTEAFF
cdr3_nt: TGTGCCAGCAGTCGGACAGGGCCAACTGAAGCTTTCTTT

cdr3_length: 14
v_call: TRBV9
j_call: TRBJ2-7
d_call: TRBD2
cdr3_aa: CASSATSASYEQYF
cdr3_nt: TGTGCCAGCAGCGCGACTAGCGCTTCCTACGAGCAGTACTTC

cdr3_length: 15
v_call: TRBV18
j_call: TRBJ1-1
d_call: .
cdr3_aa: CASSPPRQGYAEAFF
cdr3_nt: TGTGCCAGCTCACCACCCAGGCAGGGGTACGCTGAAGCTTTCTTT

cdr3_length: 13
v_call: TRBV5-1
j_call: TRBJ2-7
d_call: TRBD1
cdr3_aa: CASSSGTAYGQYF
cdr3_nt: TGCGCCAGCAGCTCTGGGACAGCATACGGGCAGTACTTC

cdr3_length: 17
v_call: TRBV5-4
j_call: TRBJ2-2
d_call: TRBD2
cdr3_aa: CASSLGLAGANTGELFF
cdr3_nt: TGTGCCAGCAGCTTGGGACTAGCGGGGGCAAACACCGGGGAGCTGTTTTTT

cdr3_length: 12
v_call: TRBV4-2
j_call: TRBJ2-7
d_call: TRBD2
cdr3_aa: CASSPPGGVQYF
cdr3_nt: TGTGCCAGCAGTCCCCCGGGGGGGGTGCAGTACTTC

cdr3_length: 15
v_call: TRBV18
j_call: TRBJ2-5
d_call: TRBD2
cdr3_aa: CASFRAGVFQETQYF
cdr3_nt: TGTGCCAGCTTCCGAGCGGGGGTCTTCCAAGAGACCCAGTACTTC

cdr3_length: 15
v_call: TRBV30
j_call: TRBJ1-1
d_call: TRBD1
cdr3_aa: CAWTKGTGVNTEAFF
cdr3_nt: TGTGCCTGGACTAAGGGGACAGGAGTGAACACTGAAGCTTTCTTT

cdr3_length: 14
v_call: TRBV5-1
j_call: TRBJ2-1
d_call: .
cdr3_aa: CASSLGQGLNEQFF
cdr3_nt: TGCGCCAGCAGCTTGGGCCAGGGGTTGAATGAGCAGTTCTTC

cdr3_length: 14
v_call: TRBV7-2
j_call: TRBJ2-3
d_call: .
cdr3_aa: CASKRDFKGDTQYF
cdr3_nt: TGTGCCAGCAAAAGGGACTTTAAGGGAGATACGCAGTATTTT

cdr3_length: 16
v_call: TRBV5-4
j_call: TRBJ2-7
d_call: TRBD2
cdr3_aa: CASSRRLAGAPYEQYF
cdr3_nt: TGTGCCAGCAGTCGTCGACTAGCGGGAGCCCCCTACGAGCAGTACTTC

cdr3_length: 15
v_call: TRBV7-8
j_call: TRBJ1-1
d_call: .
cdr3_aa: CASSILGGSLTEAFF
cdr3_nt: TGTGCCAGCAGCATCCTCGGAGGGAGTCTCACTGAAGCTTTCTTT